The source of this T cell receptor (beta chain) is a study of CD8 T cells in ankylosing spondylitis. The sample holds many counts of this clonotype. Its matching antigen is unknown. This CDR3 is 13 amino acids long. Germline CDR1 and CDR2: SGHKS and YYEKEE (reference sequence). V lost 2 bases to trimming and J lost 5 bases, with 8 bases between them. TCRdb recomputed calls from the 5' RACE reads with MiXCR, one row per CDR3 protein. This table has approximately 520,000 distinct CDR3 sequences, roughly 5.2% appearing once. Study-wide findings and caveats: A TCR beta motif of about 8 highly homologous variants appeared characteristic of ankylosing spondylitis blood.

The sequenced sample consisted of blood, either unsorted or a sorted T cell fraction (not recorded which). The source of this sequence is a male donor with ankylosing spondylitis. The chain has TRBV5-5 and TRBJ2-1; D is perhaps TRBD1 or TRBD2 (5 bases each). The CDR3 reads CASSLWDHNEQFF. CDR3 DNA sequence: TGTGCCAGCAGCTTATGGGACCACAATGAGCAGTTCTTC.